The 9 T cell receptor beta chains listed next were all sequenced from one sample in a study of T cell changes during pregnancy in multiple sclerosis (dated by TCRdb to 2018 to 2020). Receptors were amplified or captured by the immunoSEQ multiplex PCR assay. The table was pulled from immuneACCESS by TCRdb, which kept in-frame rearrangements only. Such tables lose some clones; where checked, under half of the loss comes from unresolved V genes, and the rest has no known cause. Across this sample there are 60,000 or so clones, with roughly 87% seen only once. The ten largest clones capture around 2.3% of the sample. Sequenced here: peripheral blood, sampled in the first trimester of pregnancy. These TCRs come from a female donor with multiple sclerosis, enrolled in a pregnancy study.

The genes are TRBV9 and TRBJ1-2; 11 nucleotides align to TRBD1. CDR1 and CDR2 (germline): SGDLS, YYNGEE. V shed 3 bases and J 4 bases; nucleotides not matched to a gene: 2. The CDR3 spans 14 residues. CDR3 in amino acids: CASSAGTGGYGYTF. The CDR3 DNA reads as TGTGCCAGCAGCGCGGGGACAGGGGGCTATGGCTACACCTTC.

The chain employs TRBV25-1 and TRBJ2-5; no clear D. With 8 bases removed from V and 1 base from J, the gap between germline ends came to 11 bases. Germline V gives CDR1 MGHDK, CDR2 SYGVNS. The CDR3 runs 13 residues. The CDR3 here is CASPINVQETQYF. The CDR3 DNA reads as TGTGCCAGCCCTATCAATGTCCAAGAGACCCAGTACTTC.

The chain links TRBV18 to TRBJ1-1; TRBD1 might be the D (6 bases). Germline assignment: CDR1 KGHSH and CDR2 LQKENI. The V end was cut by 3 bases, the J end by 7 bases, with 15 bases between. This CDR3 spans 14 amino acids. In DNA, the CDR3 is TGTGCCAGCTCACCCGGACAGTCTGAGGGTGAAGCTTTCTTT. Translation: CASSPGQSEGEAFF.

The chain is built from TRBV5-6 and TRBJ2-7; TRBD2 is a possible D gene (6 bases). The CDR3 is made up of 13 amino acids. V shed 2 bases and J shed 5 bases, with 11 bases lying between them. Per germline, CDR1 SGHDT and CDR2 YYEEEE. CDR3 loop: CASSFREANEQYF. As DNA, the CDR3 is TGTGCCAGCAGCTTTAGGGAGGCCAACGAGCAGTACTTC.

The V and J genes are TRBV7-3 and TRBJ1-6; 8 nucleotides agree with TRBD1. Germline lookup yields CDR1 SGHTA and CDR2 FQGTGA. Losses at the gene ends were 5 bases for V and 11 bases for J; bases not matched to a gene: 2. The CDR3 length is 12 residues. CDR3 nucleotides: TGTGCCAGCAGCATACAGGGGGCACCCCTCCACTTT. It is translated as CASSIQGAPLHF.

The rearrangement joins TRBV21-1 to TRBJ1-1; TRBD1 is the table's D call and was not checked against the DNA. TRBV21-1 is listed as a pseudogene. This CDR3 has 15 residues. The CDR3 DNA reads TGTGCCAGCAGCCCCCGGGACAGGGGAGGAACTGAAGCTTTCTTT. Encoded protein: CASSPRDRGGTEAFF.

A single count supports this clone. The chain has TRBV12-5 and TRBJ1-4; D remains ambiguous. Trimming left V 3 bases short and J 8 bases short, with 19 bases between. This CDR3 comprises 16 residues. Germline V gene data show CDR1 as LGHNT and CDR2 as FRNRAP. In DNA, the CDR3 is TGTGCTAGTGGTTTTTGGTCGACAACCAATGGGGAAAAACTGTTTTTT. Protein: CASGFWSTTNGEKLFF. Full variable domain (rest looked up from reference TRBV12-5 and TRBJ1-4): DARVTQTPRHKVTEMGQEVTMRCQPILGHNTVFWYRQTMMQGLELLAYFRNRAPLDDSGMPKDRFSAEMPDATLATLKIQPSEPRDSAVYFCASGFWSTTNGEKLFFGSGTQLSVL.

This clone has only a few counts. The J gene is TRBJ2-7, the V gene TRBV2, with 8 positions matching TRBD1. Germline trimming cut 4 bases from V and 1 base from J; bases unmatched to any gene: 9. CDR1 is SNHLY and CDR2 is FYNNEI in the germline V gene. The length of the CDR3 is 16 residues. CDR3 sequence: CASSVGPGQGSYEQYF. CDR3 in DNA: TGTGCCAGCAGTGTAGGCCCTGGACAGGGTTCCTACGAGCAGTACTTC.

The V call is TRBV5-1, the J call TRBJ2-2; TRBD2 is a possible D gene (5 bases). With 4 bases removed from V and 5 bases from J, the gap between germline ends came to 12 bases. The CDR3 is made up of 14 amino acids. Per the germline V gene, CDR1 is SGHRS and CDR2 is YFSETQ. This chain's CDR3 is CASSPWRGTGELFF. The CDR3 DNA is TGCGCCAGCAGCCCCTGGAGAGGGACCGGGGAGCTGTTTTTT.